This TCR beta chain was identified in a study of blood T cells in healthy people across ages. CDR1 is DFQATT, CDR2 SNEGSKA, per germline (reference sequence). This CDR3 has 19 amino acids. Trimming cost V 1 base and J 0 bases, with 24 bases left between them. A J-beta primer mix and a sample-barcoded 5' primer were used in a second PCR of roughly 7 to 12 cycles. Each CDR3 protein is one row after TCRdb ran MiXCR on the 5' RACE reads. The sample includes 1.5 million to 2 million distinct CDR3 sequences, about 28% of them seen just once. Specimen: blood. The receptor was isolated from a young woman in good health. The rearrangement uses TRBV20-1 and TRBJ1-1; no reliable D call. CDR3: CSARALLPQDHRMNTEAFF. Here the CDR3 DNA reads TGCAGTGCTAGAGCTCTGCTTCCCCAGGATCATCGGATGAACACTGAAGCTTTCTTT.